The clone carrying this T cell receptor (beta chain) is called medium-sized based on its frequency. Its cognate antigen is unknown. The read falls 3 residues short of the CDR3 end, and the missing part is taken from the germline J gene. This sample stems from a study of Tregs in tolerant kidney transplant recipients. Study-level findings and limits: No direct test of biological reproducibility was done here. Antigen-driven expansion was suggested because donor-specific Tregs expanded more than all Tregs in tolerant patients. Tregs expanded with activated donor B cells seemed most donor-specific.

The ends lost 6 bases at V and 2 bases at J; junction bases unmatched: 10. The germline V gene has CDR1 DFQATT and CDR2 SNEGSKA (reference sequence). The CDR3 length is 16 residues. Sequencing used immunoSEQ multiplex PCR; TCRdb keeps in-frame clones, though not all of them. The sample holds roughly 15,000 clones. Recipients received nonmyeloablative bone marrow transplants from related graft donors, with transient mixed chimerism. CD4+CD25+CD127- Tregs, CD4+CD25- non-Tregs, CD4 and CD8 cells were sorted. This TCR derives from a human patient who received a combined kidney and bone marrow transplant. Some T cells may be supplied by the graft donor. The sequences come from CD4+ T cells from blood (PBMCs), collected 12 months after the transplant. The chain uses TRBV20-1 and TRBJ2-3, with 11 positions matching TRBD2. Incomplete CDR3 DNA: TGCAGTGCCCCACTGCGACTAGCGGGAACCACAGATACG. Translating it yields CSAPLRLAGTTDT. The entire CDR3 is CSAPLRLAGTTDTQYF.